Listed here is a single T cell receptor (beta chain). This receptor's antigen is unknown. There are no base qualities to consult, and no much larger clone falls within one base. The sample comes from a study of OX40 agonist ivuxolimab in advanced cancers. Background for the entire study: The costimulatory receptor OX40 (CD134) was targeted by ivuxolimab, a fully human IgG2 agonistic monoclonal antibody. Peripheral TCRbeta sequencing aimed to test whether ivuxolimab altered TCR sequence diversity and caused clonal T-cell expansion. Partial responses occurred in three dose-escalation patients: two with cutaneous melanoma and one with hepatocellular carcinoma. The paper covers the monotherapy dose-escalation part of the phase I ivuxolimab trial, which included N of about 56 patients. Intravenous ivuxolimab was administered to patients every 2 weeks at six dose levels: 0.01, 0.1, 0.3, 1.5, 3 and 10 mg/kg. Among the 50 to 55 dose-escalation patients, around 20 had hepatocellular carcinoma, some 15 melanoma, 9 renal cell carcinoma and 9 head and neck cancer. Patients were allowed to have had prior anti-PD-1, anti-PD-L1 or anti-CTLA-4 therapy, and 40% of the dose-escalation patients had previously received checkpoint inhibitors. The dose-escalation cohort was roughly 83% male with a mean age of 60 years, ranging from about 23 to 85. The study at large found these results: At doses of 0.1 to 3.0 mg/kg, clonal expansion of both CD4+ and CD8+ T cells in blood was seen between baseline and week 6. After ivuxolimab, more expanded clones were found on average in CD8+ T cells than in CD4+ T cells. Antigen specificity was not determined for the clonally expanded peripheral T cells. Low levels of normalized T-cell clonal expansion were also seen in some patients who did not respond. Partial responders in the 0.1-3.0 mg/kg groups had among the lowest normalized peripheral clonal expansion, especially among CD8+ T cells.

For sequencing of the TCRbeta CDR3 region, genomic DNA was extracted from the sorted cells. The immunoSEQ Assay was used to sequence the TCRbeta CDR3 regions. TCRdb mirrors the immuneACCESS table, restricted to in-frame sequences. Some clones are absent from its copies; in checked studies, under half trace to an unresolved V gene, and the reason for the others is unknown. The sample table contains more than 60,000 clones; only one count was recorded for around 86% of them. The ten largest clones capture 0.2% to 0.3% of the sample. The trial excluded patients who had a history of autoimmune disease or were on systemic immunosuppression. In every dose cohort, peripheral blood was drawn for TCR sequencing at baseline, cycle 4 day 1, and cycle 7 day 1. Samples came from an open-label, multicenter, first-in-human phase I dose-escalation trial of ivuxolimab. The trial enrolled adults with locally advanced or metastatic head and neck squamous cell, hepatocellular, melanoma or renal cell carcinoma. Before TCR sequencing, CD4+ T cells and CD8+ T cells from peripheral blood were sorted into separate populations.

CDR1 and CDR2 (ENHRY, SYGVKD) derive from the germline V gene. V lost 0 bases and J lost 6 bases, and the count of bases not matched to a germline gene is 8. Reading from cysteine to phenylalanine, the CDR3 counts 17 amino acids. CDR3 DNA only is kept here, 51 bases in frame from base 1. The sequence derives from an adult with an advanced solid tumor such as melanoma, head and neck, liver or kidney cancer. This receptor chain uses TRBV10-3 and TRBJ2-2; a stretch of 9 junction bases matches TRBD1. The sample here was CD4+ or CD8+ T cells sorted from blood, taken in a trial of the OX40 agonist ivuxolimab. The CDR3 amino acid sequence is: CAISESPPGTGSGELFF. The nucleotide sequence is TGTGCCATCAGTGAGTCCCCTCCCGGGACAGGGTCCGGGGAGCTGTTTTTT.